Listed here are 21 T cell receptor beta chains from one sample, sequenced in a study of blood T cell repertoires in COVID-19. Here immunoSEQ multiplex PCR was the method, and the copy in TCRdb shows in-frame clones only, minus some. The data contain about 230,000 clones, 83% of them singletons. The specimen sequenced was peripheral blood. These receptors all come from a young woman with COVID-19, enrolled during active disease.

CDR3 protein: CASNPSGRASGELFF. DNA for the CDR3: TGTGCCAGTAATCCTAGCGGGAGGGCCTCCGGGGAGCTGTTTTTT. The chain joins TRBV19 to TRBJ2-2; 12 bases map to TRBD2. The CDR3 has 15 residues. V shed 7 bases and J 6 bases; nucleotides not matched to a gene: 6. Germline V lookup: CDR1 LNHDA, CDR2 SQIVND (reference sequence).

This clone has only one observation. V and J are TRBV5-1 and TRBJ2-5; unclear D gene. The CDR3 extends over 13 amino acids. The germline V and J ends were trimmed by 0 bases and 1 base, with 4 bases remaining between them. The germline CDR1 and CDR2 sequences are SGHRS and YFSETQ. For the CDR3, the DNA is TGCGCCAGCAGCTTGGCCGTCCAAGAGACCCAGTACTTC. Translation: CASSLAVQETQYF. The entire variable domain, with the rest obtained from reference TRBV5-1 and TRBJ2-5, is as follows: KAGVTQTPRYLIKTRGQQVTLSCSPISGHRSVSWYQQTPGQGLQFLFEYFSETQRNKGNFPGRFSGRQFSNSRSEMNVSTLELGDSALYLCASSLAVQETQYFGPGTRLLVL.

The chain joins TRBV3-1 (or the pseudogene TRBV3-2) to TRBJ2-1; tentatively, D is TRBD1 (6 bases). CDR1 and CDR2 from the germline V gene are LGHDT and YNNKEL (reference sequence). CDR3 length: 16 residues. V dropped 0 bases and J dropped 0 bases, with 9 bases sitting between them. CDR3 amino acids: CASSQDWGPSYNEQFF. DNA of the CDR3: TGTGCCAGCAGCCAAGACTGGGGGCCCTCCTACAATGAGCAGTTCTTC.

The chain couples TRBV28 to TRBJ1-2; TRBD1 matches at 10 bases. The germline V gene encodes CDR1 MDHEN and CDR2 SYDVKM. V shed 5 bases and J 6 bases; nucleotides not matched to a gene: 6. This CDR3 contains 14 residues. The CDR3 region has the DNA TGTGCCAGCAGTCGGACAGGGGGTTTTGATGGCTACACCTTC. As protein: CASSRTGGFDGYTF.

The chain combines TRBV13 with TRBJ2-7, with TRBD2 identical over 8 bases. The CDR3 spans 16 residues. Losses at the gene ends were 2 bases for V and 1 base for J; bases not matched to a gene: 7. In germline, CDR1 is PRHDT, CDR2 FYEKMQ (reference sequence). The CDR3 DNA follows: TGTGCCAGCAGCTTAAACCGGGGGGGAATATCCTACGAGCAGTACTTC. Its translation is CASSLNRGGISYEQYF. Variable domain in full (rest from reference TRBV13 and TRBJ2-7): AAGVIQSPRHLIKEKRETATLKCYPIPRHDTVYWYQQGPGQDPQFLISFYEKMQSDKGSIPDRFSAQQFSDYHSELNMSSLELGDSALYFCASSLNRGGISYEQYFGPGTRLTVT.

CDR3 region: CASSLNRGQPQHF. CDR3 bases: TGTGCCAGCAGTTTAAATCGAGGTCAGCCCCAGCATTTT. V gene TRBV28 combines with J gene TRBJ1-5; D gene unclear. With 2 bases removed from V and 6 bases from J, the gap between germline ends came to 8 bases. Germline CDR1 is MDHEN and CDR2 is SYDVKM. The CDR3 runs 13 residues. The full variable domain, in which reference TRBV28 and TRBJ1-5 provide the parts outside the CDR3, is DVKVTQSSRYLVKRTGEKVFLECVQDMDHENMFWYRQDPGLGLRLIYFSYDVKMKEKGDIPEGYSVSREKKERFSLILESASTNQTSMYLCASSLNRGQPQHFGDGTRLSIL.

The genes are TRBV19 and TRBJ2-2; the match to TRBD1 covers 10 bases. Germline V CDR1 and CDR2: LNHDA, SQIVND (reference sequence). The CDR3 is 15 residues long. Losses at the gene ends were 4 bases for V and 3 bases for J; bases not matched to a gene: 2. CDR3 nucleotides: TGTGCCAGTAGTAGAGGGACAGGGGACACCGGGGAGCTGTTTTTT. As protein: CASSRGTGDTGELFF.

This chain uses TRBV18 with TRBJ1-1; 10 nucleotides match TRBD1. The CDR3 covers 19 residues. Losses at the gene ends were 3 bases for V and 1 base for J; bases not matched to a gene: 14. Germline V gene sequence: CDR1 KGHSH, CDR2 LQKENI. The CDR3 sequence: CASSPRLPGQGFGNTEAFF. The CDR3 DNA sequence: TGTGCCAGCTCACCCCGCCTGCCGGGACAGGGGTTTGGGAACACTGAAGCTTTCTTT.

This chain links TRBV29-1 with TRBJ2-1; the D gene is possibly TRBD2 (5 bases). There are 12 residues in the CDR3. Looked up from germline, CDR1 is SQVTM and CDR2 is ANQGSEA. V was pared by 0 bases and J by 6 bases, with 6 bases between. CDR3 sequence (DNA): TGCAGCGTTGAAGACGCGGGCAATGAGCAGTTCTTC. Translated: CSVEDAGNEQFF.

J is TRBJ2-3 and V is TRBV3-1 (or the pseudogene TRBV3-2); D is perhaps TRBD1 (6 bases). CDR1 and CDR2 (germline): LGHDT, YNNKEL (reference sequence). The V and J ends lost 3 bases and 2 bases respectively, with 12 bases between them. This CDR3 is 15 amino acids long. In DNA, the CDR3 is TGTGCCAGCAGCCAGCATGGACAGTACACAGATACGCAGTATTTT. Translating it yields CASSQHGQYTDTQYF.

This clone occurred a few times. Other DNA sequences within the sample encode an identical CDR3. The chain employs TRBV7-9 and TRBJ2-5, with TRBD2 matching over 7 bases. The CDR3 contains 13 residues. The germline CDR1 and CDR2 sequences are SEHNR and FQNEAQ (reference sequence). V dropped 4 bases and J dropped 1; count of bases not matched to a gene: 0. CDR3: CASSWGGQETQYF. Here the CDR3 DNA reads TGTGCCAGCAGCTGGGGGGGCCAAGAGACCCAGTACTTC.

This clone was counted between two and nine times. The J gene is TRBJ1-5, the V gene TRBV12-3 or TRBV12-4; possibly TRBD1 for D (5 bases). The ends were cut back, 5 bases at V and 5 bases at J, with 10 bases in the middle. This CDR3 is built from 13 residues. The CDR3 sequence is CASSQGADQPQHF. The CDR3 bases are TGTGCCAGCAGTCAGGGTGCAGATCAGCCCCAGCATTTT.

J is TRBJ2-7 and V is TRBV3-1 (or the pseudogene TRBV3-2); 8 positions match TRBD1. The CDR3 covers 14 residues. Germline values: CDR1 LGHDT, CDR2 YNNKEL (reference sequence). The V gene end was trimmed by 3 bases and the J gene end by 3 bases; junction bases not matched to a gene: 4. The CDR3 reads CASSQTDRGYEQYF. In nucleotides, the CDR3 is TGTGCCAGCAGCCAGACAGACAGGGGCTACGAGCAGTACTTC.

This sequence joins TRBV18 and TRBJ2-5; 7 bases fit TRBD1. V shed 2 bases, J shed 1 base, and the junction held 1 base outside the gene matches. Germline CDR1 is KGHSH and CDR2 is LQKENI. This CDR3 contains 14 residues. CDR3 in amino acids: CASSPGDSQETQYF. CDR3 coding DNA: TGTGCCAGCTCACCAGGGGACAGCCAAGAGACCCAGTACTTC.

The chain employs TRBV11-2 and TRBJ1-5, with 8 bases matching TRBD1. This CDR3 has 16 residues. Germline lookup yields CDR1 SGHAT and CDR2 FQNNGV. V lost 5 bases, J lost 3 bases, and 9 bases stayed unmatched. Here the CDR3 reads CASSQGGQAYNQPQHF. The CDR3 bases are TGTGCCAGCAGCCAGGGGGGACAGGCCTACAATCAGCCCCAGCATTTT.

The chain carries TRBV9 and TRBJ1-2; no reliable D call. CDR3 length: 12 amino acids. Germline-derived CDR1 and CDR2 are SGDLS and YYNGEE. Trimming removed 3 bases from V and 5 bases from J, with 8 bases in between. CDR3 coding DNA: TGTGCCAGCAGCGCCGGGAATTATGGCTACACCTTC. Amino acid sequence: CASSAGNYGYTF. Combining the CDR3 with reference TRBV9 and TRBJ1-2 gives the whole variable domain DSGVTQTPKHLITATGQRVTLRCSPRSGDLSVYWYQQSLDQGLQFLIQYYNGEERAKGNILERFSAQQFPDLHSELNLSSLELGDSALYFCASSAGNYGYTFGSGTRLTVV.

The CDR3, as DNA: TGTGCCAGCAGTTTTACTCTACCCTACAATGAGCAGTTCTTC. Translation: CASSFTLPYNEQFF. The rearrangement joins TRBV6-6 to TRBJ2-1; unclear D gene. CDR3 length: 14 amino acids. The germline V and J ends were trimmed by 4 bases and 2 bases, with 9 bases remaining between them. Germline assignment: CDR1 MNHNY and CDR2 SVGAGI (reference sequence).

The chain uses TRBV7-3 and TRBJ1-6; perhaps TRBD1 as D (5 bases). Trimming took off 5 bases at V and 10 bases at J, with 18 bases between the two ends. The CDR3 spans 15 residues. The germline V gene has CDR1 SGHTA and CDR2 FQGTGA. CDR3 residues: CASSPLGGAGSPLHF. CDR3 nucleotide sequence: TGTGCCAGCAGCCCCCTAGGAGGGGCAGGGTCACCCCTCCACTTT.

V and J are TRBV12-3 or TRBV12-4 and TRBJ2-5, with 9 positions matching TRBD1. The junction had 7 bases not matched to a gene; V was cut back by 9 bases and J by 5 bases. The CDR3 runs to 13 residues. In DNA, the CDR3 is TGTGCCAGTGGGACAGGGTTCGGGGAGACCCAGTACTTC. It encodes CASGTGFGETQYF.

J is TRBJ2-5 and V is TRBV28; D is possibly TRBD1 (6 bases). V lost 10 bases and J lost 5, with 29 bases in between. CDR3 length equals 17 residues. Germline V gene data show CDR1 as MDHEN and CDR2 as SYDVKM. The CDR3: CATQKGHLADFRETQYF. CDR3 nucleotides: TGTGCCACCCAAAAGGGACACTTGGCAGATTTTAGGGAGACCCAGTACTTC.

The chain links TRBV18 to TRBJ2-3; D remains ambiguous. Deletions cut 0 bases from V and 5 bases from J, with 6 bases between. Germline CDR1 KGHSH, CDR2 LQKENI. The CDR3 is 13 residues long. Here the CDR3 reads CASSPPTRDTQYF. DNA of the CDR3: TGTGCCAGCTCACCACCGACACGAGATACGCAGTATTTT.